The rows below give T cell receptor beta chains drawn from one sample of a study of CD39 and CD103 CD8 tumor-infiltrating T cells. The repertoire was sequenced with immunoSEQ multiplex PCR; TCRdb's copy has only in-frame clones and lacks some. The sample contains about 17,000 clones, 75% to 95% of which appear only once. The sequencing input was CD8+ T cells sorted from blood. These receptors all stem from a human donor with head and neck squamous cell carcinoma. Each CDR3 is given without its conserved first and last residue. The order of the fields is V gene, J gene, D gene, CDR3 protein. A D gene is named only where the DNA matches it firmly.

V: TRBV5-5
J: TRBJ2-7
D: .
CDR3: ASSQGGYEQY

V: TRBV15
J: TRBJ2-7
D: .
CDR3: ATSKSGRETYEQY

V: TRBV7-8
J: TRBJ2-1
D: TRBD2
CDR3: ASSLLAGDGDEQF

V: TRBV5-8
J: TRBJ2-2
D: TRBD1
CDR3: ASSPMDRIPNTGELF

V: TRBV27
J: TRBJ2-5
D: TRBD2
CDR3: ASSLAGGPQETQY

V: TRBV30
J: TRBJ1-4
D: .
CDR3: AWSGTGEKLF

V: TRBV28
J: TRBJ1-1
D: .
CDR3: ASSPRQITEAF

V: TRBV4-1
J: TRBJ1-5
D: .
CDR3: ASSPSANQPQH

V: TRBV2
J: TRBJ1-1
D: .
CDR3: ASSEGTGSWTEAF

V: TRBV27
J: TRBJ2-3
D: TRBD2
CDR3: ASSPLSGGTDTQY

V: TRBV7-9
J: TRBJ1-1
D: TRBD1
CDR3: ASSLVVRGPVRTEAF

V: TRBV4-1
J: TRBJ2-2
D: .
CDR3: ASSQVRGRELF

V: TRBV27
J: TRBJ2-7
D: TRBD1
CDR3: ASRSPGQGLWEQY

V: TRBV19
J: TRBJ1-1
D: .
CDR3: ASSPSIFDEAF

V: TRBV6-5
J: TRBJ1-1
D: TRBD1
CDR3: ASSYGTDTEAF

V: TRBV7-9
J: TRBJ2-7
D: TRBD1
CDR3: ASSGWTGEHEQY

V: TRBV7-8
J: TRBJ2-1
D: .
CDR3: ASSLAGGPWYEQF

V: TRBV27
J: TRBJ1-2
D: .
CDR3: ASSLRGSVGYGYT

V: TRBV5-5
J: TRBJ2-1
D: TRBD1
CDR3: ASTGQGLPISSYNEQF

V: TRBV7-9
J: TRBJ2-5
D: .
CDR3: ASSSPPWRQGGKETQY

V: TRBV27
J: TRBJ1-2
D: .
CDR3: ASSLGQGLGGYT

V: TRBV28
J: TRBJ2-7
D: .
CDR3: ASSLNRVGSYEQY